A few counts support the clone carrying this T cell receptor beta chain. Via MiXCR, TCRdb re-called the 5' RACE reads, giving one row per CDR3 protein. The repertoire holds 650,000 to 800,000 distinct CDR3 sequences, with around 8.6% as singletons. The data stem from a study of identical twins. The CDR3 extends over 17 amino acids. The germline CDR1 and CDR2 sequences are LGHDT and YNNKEL (reference sequence). V was clipped by 0 bases and J by 4 bases; unmatched bases: 5. The sample was also linked to a second study, of yellow fever vaccine responses in identical twins.

Source material: PBMCs. The V and J genes are TRBV3-1 and TRBJ1-6, with 8 nucleotides matching TRBD1. The clonotype was recovered from a woman under 30 in good health. CDR3 residues: CASSQDTHRGYNSPLHF. CDR3 DNA sequence: TGTGCCAGCAGCCAAGATACCCACAGGGGGTATAATTCACCCCTCCACTTT.